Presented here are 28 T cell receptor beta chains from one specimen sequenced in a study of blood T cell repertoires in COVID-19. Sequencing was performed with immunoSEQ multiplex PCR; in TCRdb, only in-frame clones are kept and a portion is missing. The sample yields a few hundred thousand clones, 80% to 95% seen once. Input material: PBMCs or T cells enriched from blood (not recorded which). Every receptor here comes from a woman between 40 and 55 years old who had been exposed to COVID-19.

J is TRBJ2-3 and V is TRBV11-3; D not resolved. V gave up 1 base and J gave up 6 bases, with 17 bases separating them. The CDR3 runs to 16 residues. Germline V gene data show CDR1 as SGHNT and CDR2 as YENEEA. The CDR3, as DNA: TGTGCCAGCAGCTTAGGTTGGGCCCCCAACGCGGATACGCAGTATTTT. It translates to CASSLGWAPNADTQYF.

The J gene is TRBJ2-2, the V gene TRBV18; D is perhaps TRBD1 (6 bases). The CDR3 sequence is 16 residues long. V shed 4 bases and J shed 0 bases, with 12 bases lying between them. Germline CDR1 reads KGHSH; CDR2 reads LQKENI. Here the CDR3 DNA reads TGTGCCAGCTCACGAGGACAGTCGTCGAACACCGGGGAGCTGTTTTTT. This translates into CASSRGQSSNTGELFF.

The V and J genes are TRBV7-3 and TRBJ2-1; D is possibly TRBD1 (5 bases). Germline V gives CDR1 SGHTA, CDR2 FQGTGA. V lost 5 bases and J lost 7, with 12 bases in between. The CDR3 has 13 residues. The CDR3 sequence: CASSPYPGNEQFF. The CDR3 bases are TGTGCCAGCAGCCCCTACCCAGGGAATGAGCAGTTCTTC.

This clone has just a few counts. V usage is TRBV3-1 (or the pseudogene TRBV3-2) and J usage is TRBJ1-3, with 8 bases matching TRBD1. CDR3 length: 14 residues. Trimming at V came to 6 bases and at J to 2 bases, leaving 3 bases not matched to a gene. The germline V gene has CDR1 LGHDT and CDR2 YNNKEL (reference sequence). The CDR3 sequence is CASRPTGAGNTIYF. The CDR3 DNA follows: TGTGCCAGCAGACCGACAGGGGCTGGAAACACCATATATTTT.

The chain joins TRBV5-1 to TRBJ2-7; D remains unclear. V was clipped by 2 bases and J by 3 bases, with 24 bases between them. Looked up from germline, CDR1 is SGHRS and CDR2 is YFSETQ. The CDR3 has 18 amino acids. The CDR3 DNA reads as TGCGCCAGCAGCTTTTCGTCCCCCATGGGCAGCAACAACTACGAGCAGTACTTC. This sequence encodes CASSFSSPMGSNNYEQYF.

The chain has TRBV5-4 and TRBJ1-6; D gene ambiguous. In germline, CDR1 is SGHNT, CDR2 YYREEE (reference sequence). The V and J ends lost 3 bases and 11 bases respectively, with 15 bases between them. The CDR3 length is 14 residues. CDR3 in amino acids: CASSSEGLAAPLHF. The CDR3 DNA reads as TGTGCCAGCAGCTCGGAGGGCCTCGCGGCACCCCTCCACTTT. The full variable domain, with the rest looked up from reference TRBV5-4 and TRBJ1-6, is ETGVTQSPTHLIKTRGQQVTLRCSSQSGHNTVSWYQQALGQGPQFIFQYYREEENGRGNFPPRFSGLQFPNYSSELNVNALELDDSALYLCASSSEGLAAPLHFGNGTRLTVT.

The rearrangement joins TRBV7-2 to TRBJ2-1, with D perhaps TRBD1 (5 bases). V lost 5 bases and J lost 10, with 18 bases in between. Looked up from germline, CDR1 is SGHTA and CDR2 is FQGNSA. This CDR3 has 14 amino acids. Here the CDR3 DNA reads TGTGCCAGCAGCGCTAAACCAGGGATCCGCGAGCAGTTCTTC. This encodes CASSAKPGIREQFF.

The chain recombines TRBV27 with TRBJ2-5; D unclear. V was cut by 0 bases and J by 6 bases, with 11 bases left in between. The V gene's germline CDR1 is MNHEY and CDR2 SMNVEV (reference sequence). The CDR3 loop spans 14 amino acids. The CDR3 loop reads CASSLSILGKTQYF. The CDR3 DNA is TGTGCCAGCAGTTTATCTATCCTAGGAAAGACCCAGTACTTC.

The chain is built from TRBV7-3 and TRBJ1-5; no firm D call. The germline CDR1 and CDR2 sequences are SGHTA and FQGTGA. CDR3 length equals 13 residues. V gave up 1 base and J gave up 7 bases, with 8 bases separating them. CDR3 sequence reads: CASSLRHRQPQHF. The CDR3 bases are TGTGCCAGCAGCTTAAGACATAGGCAGCCCCAGCATTTT.

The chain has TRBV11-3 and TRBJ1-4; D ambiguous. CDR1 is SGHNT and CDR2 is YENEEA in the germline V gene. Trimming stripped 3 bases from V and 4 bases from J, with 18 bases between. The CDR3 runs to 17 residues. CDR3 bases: TGTGCCAGCAGCTTCCTGCTGGAGACGGGAATTAATGAAAAACTGTTTTTT. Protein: CASSFLLETGINEKLFF.

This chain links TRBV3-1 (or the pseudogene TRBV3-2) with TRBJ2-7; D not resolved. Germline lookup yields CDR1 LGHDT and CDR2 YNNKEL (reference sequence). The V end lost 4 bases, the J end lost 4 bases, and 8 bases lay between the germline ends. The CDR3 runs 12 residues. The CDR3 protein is CASSRQEYEQYF. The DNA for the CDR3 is TGTGCCAGCAGCCGCCAGGAATACGAGCAGTACTTC.

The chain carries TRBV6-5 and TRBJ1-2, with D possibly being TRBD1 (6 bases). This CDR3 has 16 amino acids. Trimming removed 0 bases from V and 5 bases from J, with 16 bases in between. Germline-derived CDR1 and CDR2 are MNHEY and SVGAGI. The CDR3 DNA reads TGTGCCAGCAGTTACTCGTTGGGAGGGGGAGGGTATGGCTACACCTTC. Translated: CASSYSLGGGGYGYTF.

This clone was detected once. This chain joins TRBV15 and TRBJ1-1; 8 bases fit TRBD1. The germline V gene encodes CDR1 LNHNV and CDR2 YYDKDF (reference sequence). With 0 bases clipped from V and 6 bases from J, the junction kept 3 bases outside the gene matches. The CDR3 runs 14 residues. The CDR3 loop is CATSRDTGGAEAFF. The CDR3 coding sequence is TGTGCCACCAGCAGAGACACAGGGGGGGCTGAAGCTTTCTTT.

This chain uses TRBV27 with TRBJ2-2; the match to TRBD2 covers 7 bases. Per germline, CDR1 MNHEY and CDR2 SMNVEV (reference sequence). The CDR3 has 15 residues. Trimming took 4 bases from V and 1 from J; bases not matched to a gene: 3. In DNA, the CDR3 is TGTGCCAGCAGTTGGGGACTACTGAACACCGGGGAGCTGTTTTTT. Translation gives CASSWGLLNTGELFF.

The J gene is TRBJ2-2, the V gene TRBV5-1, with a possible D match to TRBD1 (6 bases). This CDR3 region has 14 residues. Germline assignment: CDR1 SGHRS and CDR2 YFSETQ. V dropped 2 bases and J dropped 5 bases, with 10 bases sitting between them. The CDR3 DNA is TGCGCCAGCAGCTTAACAACAGGGACCGGGGAGCTGTTTTTT. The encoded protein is CASSLTTGTGELFF. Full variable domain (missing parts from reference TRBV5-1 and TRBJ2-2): KAGVTQTPRYLIKTRGQQVTLSCSPISGHRSVSWYQQTPGQGLQFLFEYFSETQRNKGNFPGRFSGRQFSNSRSEMNVSTLELGDSALYLCASSLTTGTGELFFGEGSRLTVL.

CDR3 amino acids: CASSLGVGETQYF. CDR3 in DNA: TGTGCCAGCAGCTTGGGAGTCGGAGAGACCCAGTACTTC. The chain recombines TRBV5-6 with TRBJ2-5, with unresolved D. Germline V lookup: CDR1 SGHDT, CDR2 YYEEEE. This CDR3 spans 13 amino acids. Trimming pared 0 bases from V and 4 bases from J, leaving 7 bases between.

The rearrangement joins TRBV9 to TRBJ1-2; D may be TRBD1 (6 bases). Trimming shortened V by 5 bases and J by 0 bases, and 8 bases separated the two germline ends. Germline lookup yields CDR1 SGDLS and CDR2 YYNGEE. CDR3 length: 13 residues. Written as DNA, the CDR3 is TGTGCCAGCAGTGCAGGGGCTAACTATGGCTACACCTTC. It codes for CASSAGANYGYTF.

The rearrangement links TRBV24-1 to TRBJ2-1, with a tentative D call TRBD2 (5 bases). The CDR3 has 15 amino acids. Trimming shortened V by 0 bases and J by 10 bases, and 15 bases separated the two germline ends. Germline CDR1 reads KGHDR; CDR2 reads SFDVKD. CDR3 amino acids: CATSDLHEGAREQFF. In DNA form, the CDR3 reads TGTGCCACCAGTGATTTGCATGAGGGAGCCAGGGAGCAGTTCTTC.

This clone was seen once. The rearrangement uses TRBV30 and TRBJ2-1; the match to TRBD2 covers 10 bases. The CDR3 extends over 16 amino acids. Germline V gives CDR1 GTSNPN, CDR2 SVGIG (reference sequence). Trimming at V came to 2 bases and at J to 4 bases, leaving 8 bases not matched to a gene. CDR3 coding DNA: TGTGCCTGGAGTCCTGGCACTAGCGGGGCTTACAATGAGCAGTTCTTC. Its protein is CAWSPGTSGAYNEQFF.

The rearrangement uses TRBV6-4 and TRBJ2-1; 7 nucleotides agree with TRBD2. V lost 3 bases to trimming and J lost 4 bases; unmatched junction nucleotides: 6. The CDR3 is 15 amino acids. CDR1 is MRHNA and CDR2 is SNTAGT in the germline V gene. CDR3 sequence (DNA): TGTGCCAGCAGTGAAGAGGGAGGGAAATACAATGAGCAGTTCTTC. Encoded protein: CASSEEGGKYNEQFF.

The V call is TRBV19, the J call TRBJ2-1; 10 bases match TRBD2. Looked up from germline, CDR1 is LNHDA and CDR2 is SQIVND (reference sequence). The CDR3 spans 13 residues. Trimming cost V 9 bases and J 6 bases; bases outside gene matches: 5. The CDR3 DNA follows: TGTGCCAGCAGAGTAGCGGGAGGCAATGAGCAGTTCTTC. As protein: CASRVAGGNEQFF.

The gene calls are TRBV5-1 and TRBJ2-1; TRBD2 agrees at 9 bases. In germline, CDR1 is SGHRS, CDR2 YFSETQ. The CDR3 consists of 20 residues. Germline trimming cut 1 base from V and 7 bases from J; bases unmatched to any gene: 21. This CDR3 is CASSLSVATLAFTSGNEQFF. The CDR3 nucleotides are TGCGCCAGCAGCTTGTCGGTGGCAACCTTAGCCTTCACTAGCGGGAATGAGCAGTTCTTC.

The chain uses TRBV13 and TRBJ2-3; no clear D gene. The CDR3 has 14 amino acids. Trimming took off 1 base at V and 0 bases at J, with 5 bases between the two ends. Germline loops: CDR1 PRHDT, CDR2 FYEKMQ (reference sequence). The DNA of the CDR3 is TGTGCCAGCAGCTTAGCTCCTAGCACAGATACGCAGTATTTT. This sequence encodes CASSLAPSTDTQYF.

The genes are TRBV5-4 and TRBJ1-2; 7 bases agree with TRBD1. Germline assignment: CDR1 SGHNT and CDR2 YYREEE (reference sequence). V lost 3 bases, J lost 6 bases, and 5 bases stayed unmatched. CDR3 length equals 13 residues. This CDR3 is CASSSTGKDGYTF. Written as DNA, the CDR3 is TGTGCCAGCAGCTCGACAGGGAAGGATGGCTACACCTTC.

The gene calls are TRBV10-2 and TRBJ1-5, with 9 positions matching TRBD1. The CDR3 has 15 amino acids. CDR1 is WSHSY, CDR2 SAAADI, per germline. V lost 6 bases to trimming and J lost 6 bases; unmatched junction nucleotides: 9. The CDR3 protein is CASREGQGLSQPQHF. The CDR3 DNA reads TGCGCCAGCAGGGAGGGACAGGGTTTGAGTCAGCCCCAGCATTTT.

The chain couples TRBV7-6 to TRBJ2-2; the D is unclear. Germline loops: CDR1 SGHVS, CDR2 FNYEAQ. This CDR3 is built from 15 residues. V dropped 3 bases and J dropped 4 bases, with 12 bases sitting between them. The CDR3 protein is CASSFQAESTGELFF. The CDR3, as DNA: TGTGCCAGCAGCTTCCAGGCAGAAAGCACCGGGGAGCTGTTTTTT.

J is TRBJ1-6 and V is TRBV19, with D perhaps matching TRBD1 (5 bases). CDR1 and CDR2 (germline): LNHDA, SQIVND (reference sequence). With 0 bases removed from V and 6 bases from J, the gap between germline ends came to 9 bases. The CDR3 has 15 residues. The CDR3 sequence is CASSIDRGGNSPLHF. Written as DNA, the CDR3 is TGTGCCAGTAGTATAGATCGGGGGGGTAATTCACCCCTCCACTTT.

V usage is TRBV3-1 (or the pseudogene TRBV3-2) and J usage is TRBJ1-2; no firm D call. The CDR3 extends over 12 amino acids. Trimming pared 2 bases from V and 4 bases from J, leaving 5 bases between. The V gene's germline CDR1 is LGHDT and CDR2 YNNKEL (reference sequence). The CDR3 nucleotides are TGTGCCAGCAGCCAAACTCTCTATGGCTACACCTTC. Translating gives CASSQTLYGYTF.